Listed below are T cell receptor beta chains from one sample, sequenced in a study of blood T cell repertoires in COVID-19. Here immunoSEQ multiplex PCR was the method, and the copy in TCRdb shows in-frame clones only, minus some. Among 250,000 to 300,000 clones listed, 75% to 90% were seen once. The sample taken for sequencing was peripheral blood. Source of these receptors: a woman between 70 and 85 years old with acute or convalescent COVID-19. CDR3s include the opening cysteine and the closing phenylalanine or tryptophan. The D gene is left open where the match is weak. Where a row states a size, it is once, few, many or the class of an expanded clone; other rows omit it.

>TRBV18|TRBJ1-5|NA|NA
CASSPRGGSNQPQHF
TGTGCCAGCTCACCCCGCGGGGGTAGCAATCAGCCCCAGCATTTT
>TRBV18|TRBJ1-4|NA|NA
CASSPAGATNEKLFF
TGTGCCAGCTCACCGGCGGGAGCAACTAATGAAAAACTGTTTTTT
>TRBV30|TRBJ1-2|NA|TRBD1
CAGTGDGYTF
TGTGCCGGTACAGGGGACGGCTACACCTTC
>TRBV18|TRBJ1-2|NA|NA
CASSPDSNYGYTF
TGTGCCAGCTCACCCGACAGTAACTATGGCTACACCTTC
>TRBV18|TRBJ2-5|NA|NA
CASSTLGGVQETQYF
TGTGCCAGCTCAACTCTCGGAGGCGTCCAAGAGACCCAGTACTTC
>TRBV30|TRBJ1-6|few|NA
CAWSRGRDNSPLHF
TGTGCCTGGAGTCGAGGCCGTGATAATTCACCCCTCCACTTT
>TRBV6-1|TRBJ1-5|NA|NA
CASSEYGGTDQPQHF
TGTGCCAGCAGTGAATACGGGGGGACGGATCAGCCCCAGCATTTT
>TRBV7-3|TRBJ2-1|NA|TRBD2
CASSRQPLGTSGGSEQFF
TGTGCCAGCAGCCGACAACCGCTCGGGACTAGCGGGGGTAGTGAGCAGTTCTTC
>TRBV27|TRBJ2-1|NA|NA
CASSLSRGANEQFF
TGTGCCAGCAGTTTATCGAGAGGTGCTAATGAGCAGTTCTTC
>TRBV5-1|TRBJ1-2|NA|NA
CASSSSLYGYTF
TGCGCCAGCAGCTCCAGTCTCTATGGCTACACCTTC
>TRBV3-1/TRBV3-2|TRBJ1-3|NA|NA
CASSRGERSSGNTIYF
TGTGCCAGCAGCCGGGGGGAAAGAAGTTCTGGAAACACCATATATTTT
>TRBV2|TRBJ1-4|few|NA
CASSGLGGEGATNEKLFF
TGTGCCAGCAGTGGACTGGGGGGTGAGGGTGCAACTAATGAAAAACTGTTTTTT
>TRBV10-1|TRBJ1-3|NA|NA
CASSSDSRNTIYF
TGCGCCAGCAGCTCGGACAGCCGAAACACCATATATTTT
>TRBV5-1|TRBJ1-2|NA|TRBD1
CASSLASGQGGYTF
TGCGCCAGCAGCTTGGCCTCCGGACAGGGTGGCTACACCTTC
>TRBV7-9|TRBJ1-3|NA|NA
CASSLVDSGNTIYF
TGTGCCAGCAGCTTGGTGGACTCCGGAAACACCATATATTTT
>TRBV27|TRBJ2-1|NA|NA
CASSLSAGSYNEQFF
TGTGCCAGCAGTTTATCGGCTGGCTCCTACAATGAGCAGTTCTTC
>TRBV6-1|TRBJ1-2|once|TRBD1
CASHYRGNYGYTF
TGTGCCAGCCACTACAGGGGCAACTATGGCTACACCTTC
>TRBV4-1|TRBJ2-5|NA|NA
CASSQGAGPETQYF
TGCGCCAGCAGCCAGGGGGCAGGGCCAGAGACCCAGTACTTC
>TRBV5-1|TRBJ2-3|few|TRBD2
CASSLGGSSTDTQYF
TGCGCCAGCAGCCTGGGAGGGTCCAGCACAGATACGCAGTATTTT
>TRBV5-1|TRBJ2-2|once|TRBD2
CASESGGRANTGELFF
TGCGCCAGCGAGAGCGGGGGCCGCGCGAACACCGGGGAGCTGTTTTTT
>TRBV6-5|TRBJ1-3|NA|TRBD1
CASSTGTASRNTIYF
TGTGCCAGCAGTACGGGGACAGCGAGTCGAAACACCATATATTTT
>TRBV5-1|TRBJ2-2|NA|TRBD1
CASSPDRGNTGELFF
TGCGCCAGCAGCCCTGACAGGGGCAACACCGGGGAGCTGTTTTTT
>TRBV7-9|TRBJ1-1|NA|NA
CASSLLQGNTEAFF
TGTGCCAGCAGCTTATTACAGGGAAACACTGAAGCTTTCTTT
>TRBV5-5|TRBJ1-1|NA|NA
CASSLVARGNTEAFF
TGTGCCAGCAGCTTGGTGGCCAGGGGGAACACTGAAGCTTTCTTT
>TRBV5-6|TRBJ1-2|few|TRBD1
CASTRDRGQGYTF
TGTGCCAGCACCAGGGACAGGGGGCAAGGCTACACCTTC
>TRBV13|TRBJ1-4|few|NA
CASSSRPGDVFF
TGTGCCAGCAGCTCTCGGCCGGGAGACGTATTTTTT
>TRBV4-1|TRBJ1-2|NA|NA
CASSQDGTPAYGYTF
TGCGCCAGCAGCCAAGACGGGACACCAGCCTATGGCTACACCTTC
>TRBV29-1|TRBJ1-2|NA|NA
CSVDAGSNYGYTF
TGCAGCGTTGATGCAGGATCTAACTATGGCTACACCTTC
>TRBV6-6|TRBJ1-1|NA|NA
CASSFGQGGMAFF
TGTGCCAGCAGTTTTGGGCAGGGAGGCATGGCTTTCTTT
>TRBV7-8|TRBJ2-7|NA|TRBD2
CASSDPLLAGSPYEQYF
TGTGCCAGCAGCGACCCTTTACTAGCGGGTTCCCCCTACGAGCAGTACTTC
>TRBV5-6|TRBJ1-4|NA|TRBD1
CASSLRTGATNEKLFF
TGTGCCAGCAGCTTACGGACAGGCGCAACTAATGAAAAACTGTTTTTT
>TRBV10-3|TRBJ1-5|NA|NA
CAISEDTNQPQHF
TGTGCCATCAGTGAAGACACGAATCAGCCCCAGCATTTT
>TRBV19|TRBJ1-2|NA|NA
CASSIGAVGDIEEDGYTF
TGTGCCAGTAGTATAGGAGCGGTGGGGGACATTGAGGAAGATGGCTACACCTTC
>TRBV7-2|TRBJ2-1|NA|TRBD2
CASAGLAKHEQFF
TGTGCCAGCGCGGGACTAGCTAAGCATGAGCAGTTCTTC
>TRBV12-3/TRBV12-4|TRBJ1-3|NA|NA
CASSGQIGNTIYF
TGTGCCAGCAGCGGACAGATCGGAAACACCATATATTTT
>TRBV12-3/TRBV12-4|TRBJ1-1|NA|NA
CASSFMGQTEAFF
TGTGCCAGCAGTTTTATGGGGCAAACTGAAGCTTTCTTT
>TRBV7-9|TRBJ1-2|NA|TRBD1
CASSAPTGTNYGYTF
TGTGCCAGCAGCGCCCCGACAGGGACTAACTATGGCTACACCTTC
>TRBV27|TRBJ1-2|NA|TRBD1
CASSLFGGGMDGYTF
TGTGCCAGCAGTCTCTTTGGAGGGGGCATGGATGGCTACACCTTC
>TRBV2|TRBJ2-5|NA|TRBD1
CASSSHGTGLETQYF
TGTGCCAGCAGTTCCCATGGGACAGGGTTGGAGACCCAGTACTTC
>TRBV19|TRBJ2-7|few|NA
CASSIAPRLPQDEQYF
TGTGCCAGTAGTATAGCCCCCAGGCTCCCCCAAGACGAGCAGTACTTC
>TRBV18|TRBJ2-7|NA|TRBD1
CASSPKGGQGEQYF
TGTGCCAGCTCACCAAAGGGGGGACAGGGCGAGCAGTACTTC
>TRBV30|TRBJ1-3|NA|NA
CAWSYGGEGNTIYF
TGTGCCTGGAGTTACGGGGGGGAAGGAAACACCATATATTTT
>TRBV19|TRBJ1-5|once|NA
CASSIIDSRNQPQHF
TGTGCCAGTAGTATCATAGACTCCCGCAATCAGCCCCAGCATTTT
>TRBV4-1|TRBJ2-1|NA|TRBD2
CASSQERGGAGYNEQFF
TGCGCCAGCAGCCAAGAGCGCGGGGGGGCCGGTTACAATGAGCAGTTCTTC
>TRBV5-4|TRBJ2-7|once|NA
CASSGVGDYEQYF
TGTGCCAGCAGCGGGGTCGGGGACTACGAGCAGTACTTC
>TRBV6-6|TRBJ2-5|NA|TRBD1
CASSATTGGQETQYF
TGTGCCAGCAGTGCCACGACAGGGGGCCAAGAGACCCAGTACTTC
>TRBV21-1|TRBJ2-7|NA|NA
CATEPRSKDEQYF
TGTGCCACCGAGCCCCGTTCAAAAGACGAGCAGTACTTC
>TRBV4-1|TRBJ1-4|NA|NA
CASSPSRGEKLFF
TGCGCCAGCAGCCCAAGTCGAGGGGAAAAACTGTTTTTT
>TRBV30|TRBJ1-3|NA|NA
CAWSVRRRFSGNTIYF
TGTGCCTGGAGTGTACGGAGACGATTCTCTGGAAACACCATATATTTT
>TRBV2|TRBJ2-7|NA|TRBD1
CASRASTGIGSYEQYF
TGTGCCAGCAGAGCTTCGACAGGGATTGGCTCCTACGAGCAGTACTTC
>TRBV4-1|TRBJ1-6|once|TRBD1
CASSRGQGDNSPLHF
TGCGCCAGCAGCCGGGGACAGGGCGATAATTCACCCCTCCACTTT
>TRBV7-9|TRBJ1-6|NA|TRBD1
CASSPRGAGNSPLHF
TGTGCCAGCAGCCCCAGGGGGGCAGGAAATTCACCCCTCCACTTT
>TRBV9|TRBJ1-1|NA|NA
CASSVEIDTEAFF
TGTGCCAGCAGCGTAGAGATAGACACTGAAGCTTTCTTT
>TRBV19|TRBJ2-5|NA|NA
CASSIGGARETQYF
TGTGCCAGTAGTATCGGCGGGGCTAGGGAGACCCAGTACTTC